This T cell receptor beta chain was observed in a study of shared clonotypes between healthy human individuals (dated by TCRdb to between 2020 and 2021). Concerning the study at large: A couple of women and a few men aged 18 to 49 years were included in the cohort. Per donor, leukapheresis produced somewhere between about 0.94 and 9 billion PBMCs. Blood TCR repertoires of 5 or 6 healthy adults were deeply sequenced to estimate repertoire size and the extent of clonotype sharing between individuals. To increase sequencing depth and limit assay-specific biases, different laboratories used diverse techniques to prepare libraries and sequence TCR repertoires. For each donor, three plates each were used for CD4 naive and CD4 memory, two plates were used for CD8 naive, and one plate was used for CD8 memory.

Using the deep immunoSEQ assay, multiplex PCR amplified TCR CDR3 regions from genomic DNA. Genomic DNA extracted from each cell subset was distributed evenly over all wells of several immunoSEQ 96-well plates, and each plate served as one replicate. Each replicate PCR for sorted subsets received around 210 ng genomic DNA, equal to about 30,000 T cell genomes. The purified libraries were quantified using a Qubit 3.0 fluorometer, sized with a Bioanalyzer 2100, and then quantified again using the KAPA Library Quantification kit. A separate single-read 150-cycle Illumina NextSeq 550 flow cell was used to sequence each immunoSEQ 96-well plate. On the authors' methods: Because the immunoSEQ output held only junctional sequences and lacked quality scores, the filtering could not match the filtering applied to full-length reads. To assign V/J genes and CDR3, sequences were annotated using PyIR, a Python wrapper for IgBLAST v1.9, with IMGT germline references. Reads were removed for weak V/J assignments (E-value above 1e-6), missing CDR3, stop codons, out-of-frame junctions, or ambiguous translated residues. A V3J clonotype was defined by an identical inferred V gene, J gene, and CDR3 amino acid sequence. To compute the percentage overlap between repertoires, the number of shared unique clonotypes was divided by the size of the smaller repertoire. Repertoire richness was assessed with RTK rarefaction, the Chao1 estimator, and Recon v2.1 estimates of unobserved clonotypes. OLGA was used to compute generation probabilities for all TCRbeta clonotypes that the gDNA method yielded from a few donors. The table was pulled from immuneACCESS by TCRdb, which kept in-frame rearrangements only. Such tables lose some clones; where checked, under half of the loss comes from unresolved V genes, and the rest has no known cause. V and J calls plus clone size are reproduced from that table; the DNA served to infer D and trimming. The sample data list approximately 640,000 clones, and less than 95% of these were observed just once. The top ten clonotypes cover about 34% of the sample.

As regards this clone: The antigen it binds to is not known. The record has no base qualities; no much larger clone is one base away.

Between the V and J ends, shortened by 10 bases and 4 bases respectively, the junction contains 11 bases. The CDR3 numbers 12 residues from cysteine through phenylalanine. The DNA shown is the 36-base CDR3, in frame from base 1. CDR1 and CDR2 are drawn from the germline V gene (reference sequence): SGHNT, YYREEE. The donors were healthy, HIV-negative adults with no recently reported acute infections or vaccinations. Every donor was a Caucasian adult residing in Nashville, Tennessee, USA. CD8 memory samples consisted of magnetically selected CD45RO+ cells combined with CCR7-negative CD45RA+ effector memory (TemRA) cells. Blood was obtained by leukapheresis, after which PBMCs were separated by Ficoll-Histopaque density gradient centrifugation and cryopreserved in liquid nitrogen vapor phase. Purity and quantity of every magnetically sorted T cell population were checked by analytical flow cytometry. From each sorted fraction, genomic DNA was isolated and quantified by UV absorbance on a Nanodrop 2000c.

Overall study outcomes, separate from this receptor: Larger estimated clonotype richness was generally found for naive subsets than for memory subsets. Pairwise subsampling led to the expectation that sequencing depth would affect the degree of clonotype sharing among donors. Compared with non-shared clonotypes, clonotypes shared by all four sorted-subset donors had higher generation probabilities. When a few donors were compared, the shared fraction of clonotypes was about 5% for naive CD4, less than 4% for naive CD8, 2.3% for memory CD4, and less than 0.45% for memory CD8. The genetic and exposure-history diversity represented was limited by the small number of donors. Sampling was restricted to blood, and TCR repertoires in tissues likely differ from the TCR repertoires found in blood. Incomplete sequencing was indicated by rarefaction of sorted-subset datasets, despite the large sequencing depth.

In this chain, TRBV5-4 is recombined with TRBJ2-2; the D gene cannot be resolved reliably. Sequencing was done on a sample of memory CD8+ T cells from PBMCs. Explained via the paper, the cell subset or site label denotes: CD45RO+ cells pooled with CCR7-negative TemRA cells. The TCR originated in a man younger than 30 in good health. Some clones in this sample may be carry-over from other donors' samples. Here is the DNA: TGTGCCCTCCCTCTCCCCACCGGGGAGCTGTTTTTT. This encodes CALPLPTGELFF.